Below, 29 T cell receptor beta chains from the same sample are listed, as sequenced in a study of blood T cell repertoires in COVID-19. Here immunoSEQ multiplex PCR was the method, and the copy in TCRdb shows in-frame clones only, minus some. Of around 190,000 clones in the sample, around three quarters were seen once. Source material: peripheral blood. These receptors were obtained from a man between 65 and 85 years old with active or convalescent COVID-19.

The CDR3 DNA reads TGCGCCAGCAGCTTGGACGGGAACCATTTCACTGAAGCTTTCTTT. Its translation: CASSLDGNHFTEAFF. The rearrangement uses TRBV5-1 and TRBJ1-1; no definite D call. Trimming removed 0 bases from V and 4 bases from J, with 13 bases in between. The CDR3 spans 15 residues. Germline V CDR1 and CDR2: SGHRS, YFSETQ.

The rearrangement links TRBV21-1 to TRBJ2-5; no DNA check was done on the table's D call, TRBD2. TRBV21-1 is flagged as a pseudogene. CDR3 size: 22 residues. The CDR3 DNA reads as TGTGCCAGAGCCCGCTCCGGGACAGGGAATTTTACTAGCGGGAGGAAACAAGAGACCCAGTACTTC. Its translation: CARARSGTGNFTSGRKQETQYF.

This clone was observed a few times. The chain has TRBV10-3 and TRBJ2-3; TRBD2 might be the D (7 bases). V shed 3 bases and J shed 3 bases, with 28 bases lying between them. This CDR3 has 20 amino acids. Germline V lookup: CDR1 ENHRY, CDR2 SYGVKD. The CDR3 DNA reads TGTGCCATCAGTGAAATCCCCCAGGCGGGGGCCGTTGGTAGGACAGATACGCAGTATTTT. It translates to CAISEIPQAGAVGRTDTQYF.

This chain joins TRBV27 and TRBJ2-7; TRBD2 aligns across 7 bases. The germline V gene encodes CDR1 MNHEY and CDR2 SMNVEV (reference sequence). The CDR3 totals 12 residues. V lost 5 bases and J lost 6; bases outside the gene matches: 4. The CDR3 DNA sequence: TGTGCCAGCAGTCTATTAGCGGGCGAGCAGTACTTC. Amino acid sequence: CASSLLAGEQYF.

This chain uses TRBV3-1 (or the pseudogene TRBV3-2) with TRBJ2-7; 9 nucleotides match TRBD2. CDR1 and CDR2 (germline): LGHDT, YNNKEL (reference sequence). CDR3 size: 14 residues. V shed 3 bases, J shed 4 bases, and the junction held 4 bases outside the gene matches. Here the CDR3 reads CASSQGGGEYEQYF. The CDR3 DNA reads TGTGCCAGCAGCCAGGGCGGGGGGGAATACGAGCAGTACTTC.

This rearrangement joins TRBV7-3 to TRBJ1-1; 7 bases fit TRBD1. The V segment lost 5 bases and the J segment 3 bases; nucleotides outside the gene matches: 6. Germline loops: CDR1 SGHTA, CDR2 FQGTGA. This CDR3 is 14 amino acids long. The CDR3 protein is CASSPTGVDTEAFF. The CDR3, as DNA: TGTGCCAGCAGCCCTACAGGGGTAGACACTGAAGCTTTCTTT.

J is TRBJ1-2 and V is TRBV6-6; 9 bases are shared with TRBD1. Germline V CDR1 and CDR2: MNHNY, SVGAGI (reference sequence). V gave up 5 bases and J gave up 4 bases; unmatched junction bases: 5. This CDR3 is 14 amino acids long. The CDR3 spells CASSTGQGSYGYTF. As DNA, the CDR3 is TGTGCCAGCAGTACTGGACAGGGGAGCTATGGCTACACCTTC.

Only a few counts were recorded for this clone. J is TRBJ2-3 and V is TRBV11-2, with 9 bases matching TRBD1. The CDR3 loop spans 15 amino acids. V gave up 5 bases and J gave up 4 bases; unmatched junction bases: 7. The V gene's germline CDR1 is SGHAT and CDR2 FQNNGV. This CDR3 is CASSLDRGVSDTQYF. The CDR3 region has the DNA TGTGCCAGCAGCCTTGACAGGGGGGTGTCAGATACGCAGTATTTT.

The chain couples TRBV7-8 to TRBJ2-3; D perhaps matches TRBD2 (6 bases). The V end lost 2 bases, the J end lost 1 base, and 13 bases lay between the germline ends. The germline CDR1 and CDR2 sequences are SGHVS and FQNEAQ. The CDR3 runs 16 residues. The CDR3 protein is CASSLLGGGGTDTQYF. The CDR3 region has the DNA TGTGCCAGCAGCTTACTCGGCGGCGGGGGCACAGATACGCAGTATTTT.

This chain joins TRBV9 and TRBJ1-2; possibly TRBD1 for D (5 bases). From germline, CDR1 is SGDLS and CDR2 YYNGEE. The CDR3 sequence is 13 residues long. V lost 7 bases, J lost 2 bases, and 12 bases lay in between. CDR3 residues: CASGRRDNYGYTF. In DNA form, the CDR3 reads TGTGCCAGCGGTCGGCGGGACAACTATGGCTACACCTTC. The whole variable domain, filled in from reference TRBV9 and TRBJ1-2, reads DSGVTQTPKHLITATGQRVTLRCSPRSGDLSVYWYQQSLDQGLQFLIQYYNGEERAKGNILERFSAQQFPDLHSELNLSSLELGDSALYFCASGRRDNYGYTFGSGTRLTVV.

V and J are TRBV3-1 (or the pseudogene TRBV3-2) and TRBJ1-5, with 9 bases matching TRBD1. V shed 4 bases and J 6 bases; nucleotides not matched to a gene: 7. Looked up from germline, CDR1 is LGHDT and CDR2 is YNNKEL (reference sequence). This CDR3 contains 15 residues. CDR3 sequence reads: CASSPTGGSSQPQHF. The CDR3 DNA sequence: TGTGCCAGCAGCCCCACAGGGGGCTCGAGTCAGCCCCAGCATTTT.

The V and J genes are TRBV30 and TRBJ1-2, with D perhaps matching TRBD1 (5 bases). The CDR3 runs 14 residues. CDR1 and CDR2 (germline): GTSNPN, SVGIG (reference sequence). V dropped 5 bases and J dropped 4 bases, with 17 bases sitting between them. Here the CDR3 DNA reads TGTGCCTGGGGGGGATACGGGAATCTCTATGGCTACACCTTC. It is translated as CAWGGYGNLYGYTF.

This chain uses TRBV30 with TRBJ2-6, with no clear D. V was trimmed by 2 bases and J by 2 bases, leaving 10 bases between them. CDR3 length equals 15 residues. CDR1 GTSNPN and CDR2 SVGIG come from the germline V gene (reference sequence). DNA of the CDR3: TGTGCCTGGAGTTATCGTCTAACTGGGGCCAACGTCCTGACTTTC. It translates to CAWSYRLTGANVLTF.

This chain links TRBV5-1 with TRBJ2-5; tentatively, D is TRBD2 (5 bases). The germline V and J ends were trimmed by 0 bases and 4 bases, with 7 bases remaining between them. CDR3 length: 13 residues. Per the germline V gene, CDR1 is SGHRS and CDR2 is YFSETQ. The CDR3 here is CASSLGEGETQYF. The CDR3 DNA sequence: TGCGCCAGCAGCTTGGGCGAGGGAGAGACCCAGTACTTC. Full variable domain (outside the CDR3, taken from reference TRBV5-1 and TRBJ2-5): KAGVTQTPRYLIKTRGQQVTLSCSPISGHRSVSWYQQTPGQGLQFLFEYFSETQRNKGNFPGRFSGRQFSNSRSEMNVSTLELGDSALYLCASSLGEGETQYFGPGTRLLVL.

V gene TRBV7-9 combines with J gene TRBJ1-1; 9 nucleotides align to TRBD1. The CDR3 has 15 amino acids. Losses at the gene ends were 1 base for V and 1 base for J; bases not matched to a gene: 1. Germline assignment: CDR1 SEHNR and CDR2 FQNEAQ (reference sequence). The CDR3 DNA is TGTGCCAGCAGCTTAGGGGGACAGGGGAACACTGAAGCTTTCTTT. Its translation is CASSLGGQGNTEAFF.

CDR3 protein: CASSKTLTGDEQYF. The CDR3 DNA sequence: TGTGCCAGCAGTAAGACACTGACAGGGGACGAGCAGTACTTC. The chain carries TRBV9 and TRBJ2-7; 8 bases fit TRBD1. J was trimmed by 5 bases and V by 5 bases; bases with no gene match: 9. Germline assignment: CDR1 SGDLS and CDR2 YYNGEE. The CDR3 is 14 residues long.

The chain recombines TRBV29-1 with TRBJ2-5; D may be TRBD2 (6 bases). The CDR3 is 11 residues long. CDR1 SQVTM and CDR2 ANQGSEA come from the germline V gene. V was pared by 7 bases and J by 4 bases, with 10 bases between. The DNA for the CDR3 is TGCAGCGGCGGGGACGGAGAGACCCAGTACTTC. Protein: CSGGDGETQYF.

This clone showed up just a few times. The gene calls are TRBV5-1 and TRBJ2-1; 7 nucleotides align to TRBD1. This CDR3 has 14 residues. Trimming at V came to 4 bases and at J to 5 bases, leaving 6 bases not matched to a gene. From germline, CDR1 is SGHRS and CDR2 YFSETQ. The CDR3 DNA is TGCGCCAGCAGCGTCGGGACAGATGACAATGAGCAGTTCTTC. Translation gives CASSVGTDDNEQFF.

This clone occurred many times. The chain carries TRBV18 and TRBJ2-4; D call uncertain. V lost 2 bases and J lost 9, with 8 bases in between. This CDR3 contains 12 residues. Germline CDR1 KGHSH, CDR2 LQKENI. CDR3 amino acids: CASSPTVGIQYF. CDR3 DNA sequence: TGTGCCAGCTCACCAACAGTCGGCATTCAGTACTTC. Complete variable domain (other parts from reference TRBV18 and TRBJ2-4): NAGVMQNPRHLVRRRGQEARLRCSPMKGHSHVYWYRQLPEEGLKFMVYLQKENIIDESGMPKERFSAEFPKEGPSILRIQQVVRGDSAAYFCASSPTVGIQYFGAGTRLSVL.

This chain links TRBV7-9 with TRBJ1-4, with D unresolved. There are 11 residues in the CDR3. CDR1 and CDR2 from the germline V gene are SEHNR and FQNEAQ (reference sequence). Between the trimmed V and J ends, which lost 6 bases and 7 bases, there was a span of 6 bases. The CDR3 is CASSRGEKLFF. CDR3 bases: TGTGCCAGCAGTCGAGGTGAAAAACTGTTTTTT. Full variable domain (remainder filled in from reference TRBV7-9 and TRBJ1-4): DTGVSQNPRHKITKRGQNVTFRCDPISEHNRLYWYRQTLGQGPEFLTYFQNEAQLEKSRLLSDRFSAERPKGSFSTLEIQRTEQGDSAMYLCASSRGEKLFFGSGTQLSVL.

The chain couples TRBV18 to TRBJ2-1; the D gene is possibly TRBD2 (6 bases). CDR3 length: 17 residues. CDR1 KGHSH and CDR2 LQKENI come from the germline V gene. V was pared by 0 bases and J by 5 bases, with 17 bases between. Written as DNA, the CDR3 is TGTGCCAGCTCACCACCAGGGAGGAAGACCTATAACAATGAGCAGTTCTTC. This encodes CASSPPGRKTYNNEQFF.

V usage is TRBV6-5 and J usage is TRBJ1-1; TRBD1 might be the D (5 bases). Germline V gives CDR1 MNHEY, CDR2 SVGAGI. The CDR3 covers 14 residues. V was shortened by 4 bases and J by 1 base, with 10 bases between the two germline ends. The CDR3 is CASSFGRGNTEAFF. CDR3 sequence (DNA): TGTGCCAGCAGTTTCGGGAGGGGGAACACTGAAGCTTTCTTT.

There are a few counts of this clone. This chain links TRBV5-1 with TRBJ1-2; D may be TRBD1 (6 bases). The germline CDR1 and CDR2 sequences are SGHRS and YFSETQ. The CDR3 sequence is 15 residues long. V was cut by 4 bases and J by 0 bases, with 13 bases left in between. As DNA, the CDR3 is TGCGCCAGCAGCCCAGGGGCACCTACTAACTATGGCTACACCTTC. It is translated as CASSPGAPTNYGYTF.

The chain couples TRBV7-6 to TRBJ2-1, with 9 bases identical to TRBD2. Trimming took 5 bases from V and 4 from J; bases not matched to a gene: 9. The CDR3 loop spans 16 amino acids. Germline V lookup: CDR1 SGHVS, CDR2 FNYEAQ. Here the CDR3 reads CASSRQASGKYNEQFF. In DNA, the CDR3 is TGTGCCAGCAGCCGTCAGGCTAGCGGGAAGTACAATGAGCAGTTCTTC.

The chain has TRBV4-2 and TRBJ2-7; 10 positions match TRBD1. The V segment lost 0 bases and the J segment 6 bases; nucleotides outside the gene matches: 5. Per the germline V gene, CDR1 is LGHNA and CDR2 is YNFKEQ. This CDR3 contains 15 residues. CDR3 in amino acids: CASSQDRRTGGEQYF. The CDR3 DNA is TGTGCCAGCAGCCAAGATCGACGGACAGGGGGCGAGCAGTACTTC.

The chain couples TRBV7-2 to TRBJ2-7; weak D call: TRBD1 (6 bases). The germline V gene has CDR1 SGHTA and CDR2 FQGNSA. The CDR3 is 15 amino acids. The germline V and J ends were trimmed by 5 bases and 0 bases, with 14 bases remaining between them. DNA of the CDR3: TGTGCCAGCAGCCCATACAGGGTGAGCTCCTACGAGCAGTACTTC. As protein: CASSPYRVSSYEQYF.

The CDR3 sequence: CASSPREGYGYTF. The CDR3 region has the DNA TGTGCCAGCTCACCGCGGGAGGGCTATGGCTACACCTTC. The chain couples TRBV18 to TRBJ1-2; D call uncertain. CDR3 length equals 13 residues. Trimming removed 3 bases from V and 4 bases from J, with 9 bases in between. The germline gives CDR1 KGHSH, CDR2 LQKENI.

The chain joins TRBV5-6 to TRBJ2-5; maybe TRBD2 (5 bases). This CDR3 comprises 14 residues. CDR1 is SGHDT, CDR2 YYEEEE, per germline. Trimming pared 4 bases from V and 5 bases from J, leaving 15 bases between. The CDR3, as DNA: TGTGCCAGCAGCACAGCCCAGCGCGGGGAGACCCAGTACTTC. Amino acid sequence: CASSTAQRGETQYF. The full variable domain, rest sourced from reference TRBV5-6 and TRBJ2-5, is DAGVTQSPTHLIKTRGQQVTLRCSPKSGHDTVSWYQQALGQGPQFIFQYYEEEERQRGNFPDRFSGHQFPNYSSELNVNALLLGDSALYLCASSTAQRGETQYFGPGTRLLVL.

V usage is TRBV19 and J usage is TRBJ1-1; TRBD1 matches at 7 bases. With 0 bases clipped from V and 1 base from J, the junction kept 5 bases outside the gene matches. This CDR3 region has 16 residues. Germline CDR1 LNHDA, CDR2 SQIVND (reference sequence). This CDR3 reads CASSIDSGQPNTEAFF. CDR3 in DNA: TGTGCCAGTAGTATAGATTCGGGACAGCCGAACACTGAAGCTTTCTTT.